A single sample is the source of the 32 T cell receptor beta chains below, sequenced in a study of molecular identifiers for immune sequencing clone quantification (dated by TCRdb to between 2017 and 2018). Receptor libraries were prepared by PCR. The data were produced on a NextSeq 500. Using fastp at Q25 and MiXCR, TCRdb reprocessed the public reads and kept productive beta chains. Under each unique CDR3 protein, matching rows form one entry showing the most common genes and DNA. The sample table shows some 680,000 distinct CDR3 sequences, and 25% are seen once. About 0.73% of the sample belongs to the ten largest clones. The material sequenced was naive CD8+ T cells from blood, with Jurkat cell RNA spiked in. The sample's cell subset or site label is to be understood as: FACS-sorted CD8+CD4-CCR7+CD45RA+ naive T cells. These receptors all stem from a human donor in good health. Some libraries in this study had Jurkat cell RNA spiked in.

This clonotype was seen more than once but under ten times. The rearrangement uses TRBV12-3 or TRBV12-4 and TRBJ2-1; D may be TRBD2 (6 bases). This CDR3 is built from 14 residues. V dropped 5 bases and J dropped 6 bases, with 14 bases sitting between them. The chain's CDR3 is CASSPVRGGNEQFF. The CDR3 region has the DNA TGTGCCAGCAGTCCGGTGAGGGGAGGCAATGAGCAGTTCTTC.

Notes on this clonotype: A read error may explain this, as a much larger clone is one base away. J is TRBJ2-7 and V is TRBV7-6; tentative D call: TRBD2 (6 bases). This CDR3 has 13 amino acids. CDR1 is SGHVS, CDR2 FNYEAQ, per germline. The CDR3 DNA reads as TGTGCCAGCGGCTTAGTAGGAGGGTCCGAGCAGTACTTC. This gives the protein CASGLVGGSEQYF.

This clonotype was counted at least ten times. The chain recombines TRBV20-1 with TRBJ1-1; D remains unclear. V lost 4 bases, J lost 2 bases, and 8 bases lay in between. CDR3 length: 12 residues. Per germline, CDR1 DFQATT and CDR2 SNEGSKA (reference sequence). The CDR3 DNA reads TGCAGTGCTACTCCACCTAACACTGAAGCTTTCTTT. Protein sequence: CSATPPNTEAFF.

This chain connects TRBV4-1 to TRBJ2-6; no clear D gene. Per germline, CDR1 MGHRA and CDR2 YSYEKL. The V and J ends lost 3 bases and 0 bases respectively, with 9 bases between them. The CDR3 contains 16 residues. The CDR3 loop reads CASSHVGFSGANVLTF. CDR3 DNA sequence: TGCGCCAGCAGCCACGTAGGGTTCTCTGGGGCCAACGTCCTGACTTTC.

This chain uses TRBV7-9 with TRBJ2-5, with D possibly matching TRBD2 (5 bases). From germline, CDR1 is SEHNR and CDR2 FQNEAQ (reference sequence). The CDR3 covers 14 residues. The V gene lost 5 bases and the J gene lost 2 bases, with 12 bases spanning the gap. This chain's CDR3 is CASSRTPGQETQYF. The CDR3 DNA reads as TGTGCCAGCAGCCGAACACCGGGGCAAGAGACCCAGTACTTC. Drawing the rest from reference TRBV7-9 and TRBJ2-5, the complete variable domain is DTGVSQNPRHKITKRGQNVTFRCDPISEHNRLYWYRQTLGQGPEFLTYFQNEAQLEKSRLLSDRFSAERPKGSFSTLEIQRTEQGDSAMYLCASSRTPGQETQYFGPGTRLLVL.

Concerning this clonotype: An end of the junction does not agree with germline; a read error may underlie this. The chain links TRBV6-5 to TRBJ1-1; D may be TRBD1 (5 bases). The CDR3 runs to 15 residues. Germline values: CDR1 MNHEY, CDR2 SVGAGI. The DNA for the CDR3 is TGTGCCAGCAGTCTAGGACGGGGGGTCGGAACTGAAGCTTCCTTT. Its translation: CASSLGRGVGTEASF.

The count of this clonotype is one. No DNA is shown, since the ends of the CDR3 on it are uncertain; the CDR3 is the one TCRdb lists. The chain is built from TRBV29-1 and TRBJ2-6. From its first to its last residue, the CDR3 has 14 amino acids. Germline assignment: CDR1 SQVTM and CDR2 ANQGSEA. The CDR3 sequence: CSVAGGSGANVLPF.

V and J are TRBV12-5 and TRBJ2-7; D may match TRBD1 or TRBD2 (5 bases each). The CDR3 covers 18 residues. V was cut by 3 bases and J by 2 bases, with 23 bases left in between. Germline V gene sequence: CDR1 LGHNT, CDR2 FRNRAP. In DNA, the CDR3 is TGTGCTAGTGGTTTCGTCCGGGACCCAAAAGGGGCCACCTACGAGCAGTACTTC. Translation gives CASGFVRDPKGATYEQYF.

This chain uses TRBV12-3 or TRBV12-4 with TRBJ2-2; TRBD2 agrees at 7 bases. There are 15 residues in the CDR3. The ends lost 0 bases at V and 5 bases at J; junction bases unmatched: 3. CDR3 bases: TGTGCCAGCAGTTTAGCGCTGGGAGGGACCGGGGAGCTGTTTTTT. Its translation: CASSLALGGTGELFF.

There are many counts of this clonotype. V usage is TRBV6-1 and J usage is TRBJ2-1; D might be TRBD1 (6 bases). The CDR3 spans 14 residues. Trimming removed 5 bases at V and 8 bases at J, with 16 bases between. The V gene's germline CDR1 is MNHNS and CDR2 SASEGT. This CDR3 is CASSYRTATDEQFF. The CDR3 DNA reads as TGTGCCAGCAGTTATCGGACAGCCACGGATGAGCAGTTCTTC.

V and J are TRBV5-3 and TRBJ1-5, with D possibly TRBD1 on 5 matching bases. TRBV5-3 is recorded as an ORF, its role being uncertain. V lost 9 bases, J lost 1 base, and 17 bases lay in between. This CDR3 contains 15 residues. The CDR3 protein is CAIKGMRGSNQPQHF. In nucleotides, the CDR3 is TGTGCCATCAAGGGGATGCGGGGGAGCAATCAGCCCCAGCATTTT.

The rearrangement joins TRBV7-9 to TRBJ1-4; 9 bases fit TRBD1. V shed 5 bases, J shed 4 bases, and the junction held 8 bases outside the gene matches. The CDR3 covers 16 residues. CDR1 is SEHNR and CDR2 is FQNEAQ in the germline V gene (reference sequence). The CDR3 reads CASSSGQGLFNEKLFF. The CDR3 DNA sequence: TGTGCCAGCAGCAGCGGACAGGGGCTTTTTAATGAAAAACTGTTTTTT. Full variable domain (outside the CDR3, taken from reference TRBV7-9 and TRBJ1-4): DTGVSQNPRHKITKRGQNVTFRCDPISEHNRLYWYRQTLGQGPEFLTYFQNEAQLEKSRLLSDRFSAERPKGSFSTLEIQRTEQGDSAMYLCASSSGQGLFNEKLFFGSGTQLSVL.

This clonotype was seen a few times. The chain's CDR3 is CASSQYPGYEQYF. The CDR3 coding sequence is TGTGCCAGCAGCCAATACCCCGGCTACGAGCAGTACTTC. The chain employs TRBV7-2 and TRBJ2-7; D call uncertain. The CDR3 consists of 13 residues. The V end lost 5 bases, the J end lost 3 bases, and 11 bases lay between the germline ends. Germline CDR1 is SGHTA and CDR2 is FQGNSA.

This clonotype was detected a few times. This rearrangement joins TRBV27 to TRBJ2-5; no clear D. CDR3 length equals 15 residues. V was cut by 2 bases and J by 4 bases, with 14 bases left in between. Germline V CDR1 and CDR2: MNHEY, SMNVEV (reference sequence). CDR3 sequence (DNA): TGTGCCAGCAGTTTAGGGCGGTTAGGGTCAGAGACCCAGTACTTC. The encoded protein is CASSLGRLGSETQYF.

The V gene is TRBV2, the J gene TRBJ2-3, with unresolved D. The CDR3 runs 13 residues. V lost 7 bases, J lost 4 bases, and 12 bases lay in between. Per the germline V gene, CDR1 is SNHLY and CDR2 is FYNNEI. Here the CDR3 reads CASNGLPPDTQYF. CDR3 coding DNA: TGTGCCAGCAACGGCCTCCCCCCAGATACGCAGTATTTT.

The chain employs TRBV14 and TRBJ2-5, with 11 bases identical to TRBD2. The CDR3 loop spans 19 amino acids. Germline CDR1 SGHDN, CDR2 FVKESK. Trimming cost V 2 bases and J 5 bases; bases outside gene matches: 16. CDR3 protein: CASSQRLGPGLAVLETQYF. The CDR3 DNA follows: TGTGCCAGCAGCCAAAGACTAGGTCCGGGACTAGCGGTTCTCGAGACCCAGTACTTC.

The table lists this clonotype with many counts. This chain links TRBV7-9 with TRBJ2-1; D is unresolved. Per the germline V gene, CDR1 is SEHNR and CDR2 is FQNEAQ (reference sequence). V dropped 8 bases and J dropped 4 bases, with 18 bases sitting between them. This CDR3 contains 15 residues. DNA for the CDR3: TGTGCCAGCCATCGGTTAGGGCAGAAGTACAATGAGCAGTTCTTC. Protein: CASHRLGQKYNEQFF.

The rearrangement uses TRBV9 and TRBJ1-4; maybe TRBD1 (5 bases). The CDR3 extends over 15 amino acids. CDR1 and CDR2 (germline): SGDLS, YYNGEE. V was trimmed by 0 bases and J by 6 bases, leaving 12 bases between them. This CDR3 is CASSVDKGQYEKLFF. The DNA for the CDR3 is TGTGCCAGCAGCGTAGATAAGGGGCAGTATGAAAAACTGTTTTTT.

There are many counts of this clonotype. The chain links TRBV6-4 to TRBJ2-3; D possibly uses TRBD1 or TRBD2 (5 bases each). This CDR3 has 15 residues. V was shortened by 2 bases and J by 3 bases, with 12 bases between the two germline ends. Germline lookup yields CDR1 MRHNA and CDR2 SNTAGT. The CDR3 region is CASSDRGVGTDTQYF. CDR3 nucleotide sequence: TGTGCCAGCAGTGACAGGGGAGTGGGTACAGATACGCAGTATTTT.

The table lists this clonotype with a few counts. This chain links TRBV30 with TRBJ2-7; no firm D call. Germline-derived CDR1 and CDR2 are GTSNPN and SVGIG (reference sequence). The ends were cut back, 5 bases at V and 0 bases at J, with 11 bases in the middle. The CDR3 covers 13 residues. This CDR3 is CAWDVLGSYEQYF. In DNA, the CDR3 is TGTGCCTGGGACGTCCTCGGCTCCTACGAGCAGTACTTC.

This sequence joins TRBV6-2 or TRBV6-3 and TRBJ2-5; TRBD1 aligns across 9 bases. Germline V gives CDR1 MNHEY, CDR2 SVGEGT. J was trimmed by 3 bases and V by 6 bases; bases with no gene match: 5. There are 14 residues in the CDR3. Here the CDR3 reads CASSSGTGKETQYF. The CDR3 nucleotides are TGTGCCAGCAGCTCCGGGACAGGGAAAGAGACCCAGTACTTC.

This clonotype was seen only a few times. The V call is TRBV27, the J call TRBJ2-7, with unresolved D. Trimming stripped 4 bases from V and 5 bases from J, with 15 bases between. CDR1 and CDR2 (germline): MNHEY, SMNVEV (reference sequence). This CDR3 comprises 14 residues. CDR3 loop: CASSWAQASDEQYF. The CDR3 bases are TGTGCCAGCAGTTGGGCCCAAGCCTCGGACGAGCAGTACTTC.

This clonotype was picked up a small number of times. A read error may produce the germline difference seen at one junction end. The chain combines TRBV5-3 with TRBJ2-3; 14 nucleotides agree with TRBD2. TRBV5-3 is an ORF; its function is uncertain. This CDR3 contains 17 residues. As DNA, the CDR3 is TGTGCCAGCAGCTTGGTGGGACTAGCGGGGGAGGGAGATACGCAGTATTTT. It specifies CASSLVGLAGEGDTQYF.

A note on this clonotype: A much larger clone lies a single base off, so this may be a read error. The rearrangement links TRBV7-9 to TRBJ1-6; D is perhaps TRBD1 (5 bases). Germline V gene data show CDR1 as SEHNR and CDR2 as FQNEAQ (reference sequence). CDR3 size: 13 residues. V was pared by 4 bases and J by 11 bases, with 12 bases between. CDR3 residues: CASSSAGYPPLHF. CDR3 DNA sequence: TGTGCCAGCAGCTCAGCAGGGTACCCACCCCTCCACTTT. The full variable domain, rest sourced from reference TRBV7-9 and TRBJ1-6, is DTGVSQNPRHKITKRGQNVTFRCDPISEHNRLYWYRQTLGQGPEFLTYFQNEAQLEKSRLLSDRFSAERPKGSFSTLEIQRTEQGDSAMYLCASSSAGYPPLHFGNGTRLTVT.

The table lists this clonotype with a few counts. The chain links TRBV7-9 to TRBJ1-5; D unclear. This CDR3 is built from 17 residues. V was shortened by 8 bases and J by 0 bases, with 20 bases between the two germline ends. The germline V gene encodes CDR1 SEHNR and CDR2 FQNEAQ (reference sequence). The CDR3 sequence is CASRPGRAPYSNQPQHF. Here the CDR3 DNA reads TGTGCCAGCCGCCCGGGGAGGGCCCCTTATAGCAATCAGCCCCAGCATTTT.

The V call is TRBV20-1, the J call TRBJ2-5; the D gene is possibly TRBD2 (5 bases). V was clipped by 1 base and J by 3 bases, with 18 bases between them. Germline values: CDR1 DFQATT, CDR2 SNEGSKA (reference sequence). The CDR3 loop spans 16 amino acids. CDR3 region: CSARGARGPREETQYF. In nucleotides, the CDR3 is TGCAGTGCTAGAGGGGCGCGAGGGCCGAGAGAAGAGACCCAGTACTTC.

The table lists this clonotype with many counts. J is TRBJ2-7 and V is TRBV30; maybe TRBD2 (5 bases). Per germline, CDR1 GTSNPN and CDR2 SVGIG (reference sequence). V lost 4 bases, J lost 5 bases, and 9 bases lay in between. This CDR3 has 11 residues. CDR3 coding DNA: TGTGCCTGGACCGCGGGCGACGAGCAGTACTTC. Translation gives CAWTAGDEQYF.

In its sample, this clonotype was seen many times. V and J are TRBV5-4 and TRBJ2-3; possible D gene TRBD2, 5 bases. The CDR3 is 16 residues long. Germline loops: CDR1 SGHNT, CDR2 YYREEE (reference sequence). V was trimmed by 3 bases and J by 2 bases, leaving 16 bases between them. CDR3 loop: CASSSWGAANTDTQYF. CDR3 DNA: TGTGCCAGCAGCTCGTGGGGAGCGGCCAACACAGATACGCAGTATTTT.

J is TRBJ2-3 and V is TRBV6-5, with 10 bases that match TRBD2. The V gene's germline CDR1 is MNHEY and CDR2 SVGAGI. The CDR3 length is 17 residues. Trimming cost V 7 bases and J 2 bases; bases outside gene matches: 12. The DNA for the CDR3 is TGTGCCAGCAAGCCAATAATAACTAGCGGGAACACAGATACGCAGTATTTT. As protein: CASKPIITSGNTDTQYF.

With respect to this clonotype: This may arise from a read error, as a much more abundant clone is one base away. The rearrangement uses TRBV29-1 and TRBJ2-7; 8 nucleotides agree with TRBD1. Trimming cost V 7 bases and J 9 bases; bases outside gene matches: 17. Germline lookup yields CDR1 SQVTM and CDR2 ANQGSEA. This CDR3 comprises 14 residues. The CDR3 DNA sequence: TGCAGCGCCAAAGCCGGGACAGGCCCCGCCGGGCAGTACTTC. Its protein product is CSAKAGTGPAGQYF.

With respect to this clonotype: It may be a read error: a sequence one base away is much more abundant. The chain combines TRBV10-3 with TRBJ1-5, with D hard to call. The CDR3 is 15 residues long. Germline loops: CDR1 ENHRY, CDR2 SYGVKD. The CDR3 coding sequence is TGTGCCACCAGTGAGGACGGGTCTAGCAATCAGCCCCAGCATTTT. Amino acids: CATSEDGSSNQPQHF.

The chain is built from TRBV6-1 and TRBJ2-1; TRBD2 matches at 8 bases. Germline V lookup: CDR1 MNHNS, CDR2 SASEGT. The J segment lost 4 bases and the V segment lost 1 base, leaving 3 bases of the junction unmatched. The CDR3 contains 15 residues. The CDR3 DNA reads as TGTGCCAGCAGTGAAGACGGGGGGGCTTACAATGAGCAGTTCTTC. Translated: CASSEDGGAYNEQFF.